These T cell receptor beta chains were read from a single sample in a study of T cell clonotyping in hematopoietic cell transplantation. The data were produced by immunoSEQ multiplex PCR, yet TCRdb's version contains in-frame clones alone and is incomplete. The sample records about 15,000 clones, about 60% being singletons. The sample was PBMCs. The receptors come from a human donor who either received an allogeneic hematopoietic cell transplant for a myeloid malignancy or was a related donor (not recorded which). Some clones in this sample may be carry-over from other donors' samples. CDR3s include the opening cysteine and the closing phenylalanine or tryptophan. Fields, in order: V gene, J gene, clone size, CDR3 length, D gene, CDR3 DNA, CDR3 protein. The D gene is left open where the match is weak. Clone size is given for some rows only: seen once, a few or many times, or a class if the clone is expanded.

v_gene: TRBV7-2
j_gene: TRBJ1-5
abundance: NA
len: 15
d_gene: TRBD1
CDR3nt: TGTGCCAGCAGGGACGGACAGGCGGTCAATCAGCCCCAGCATTTT
CDR3aa: CASRDGQAVNQPQHF

v_gene: TRBV5-6
j_gene: TRBJ2-7
abundance: few
len: 14
d_gene: TRBD1
CDR3nt: TGTGCCAGCAGCCTCCCGGGACAGTCCTACGAGCAGTACTTC
CDR3aa: CASSLPGQSYEQYF

v_gene: TRBV4-2
j_gene: TRBJ1-2
abundance: NA
len: 15
d_gene: TRBD1
CDR3nt: TGTGCCAGCAGCCGCGAACAGGGGGCAGAGTATGGCTGCACCTTC
CDR3aa: CASSREQGAEYGCTF

v_gene: TRBV6-1
j_gene: TRBJ2-6
abundance: once
len: 15
d_gene: TRBD2
CDR3nt: TGTGCCAGCAGTGAAGCGACTAGCGGAGCCGAAGTCCTGACTTTC
CDR3aa: CASSEATSGAEVLTF

v_gene: TRBV29-1
j_gene: TRBJ1-1
abundance: NA
len: 12
d_gene: NA
CDR3nt: TGCAGCGGGGGGACGGCGAACACTGAAGCTTTCTTT
CDR3aa: CSGGTANTEAFF

v_gene: TRBV5-1
j_gene: TRBJ1-4
abundance: NA
len: 17
d_gene: NA
CDR3nt: TGCGCCAGCAGCTTGGCCAAGTGGGGTAGGGTAGGAGAAAAACTGTTTTTT
CDR3aa: CASSLAKWGRVGEKLFF

v_gene: TRBV4-3
j_gene: TRBJ1-4
abundance: NA
len: 16
d_gene: NA
CDR3nt: TGCGCCGGCAGCCAAGACGGCCCCGGGGGGAATGAAAAACTGTTTTTT
CDR3aa: CAGSQDGPGGNEKLFF

v_gene: TRBV6-4
j_gene: TRBJ1-2
abundance: few
len: 15
d_gene: NA
CDR3nt: TGTGCCAGCAGTGACCCACAGGGTCCTAACTATGGCTACACCTTC
CDR3aa: CASSDPQGPNYGYTF

v_gene: TRBV7-6
j_gene: TRBJ2-1
abundance: NA
len: 15
d_gene: TRBD2
CDR3nt: TGTGCCAGCAGCTTAGCGGCGGGGGGGCCCCATGAGCAGTTCTTC
CDR3aa: CASSLAAGGPHEQFF

v_gene: TRBV4-1
j_gene: TRBJ2-7
abundance: NA
len: 17
d_gene: TRBD1
CDR3nt: TGCGCCAGCAGCCAAGAAAAACGGACAGGGGGTTTCTACGAGCAGTACTTC
CDR3aa: CASSQEKRTGGFYEQYF

v_gene: TRBV11-2
j_gene: TRBJ2-7
abundance: few
len: 16
d_gene: TRBD2
CDR3nt: TGTGCCAGCAGCTTAGTGCGGACTAGCGGAACCTACGAGCAGTACTTC
CDR3aa: CASSLVRTSGTYEQYF

v_gene: TRBV28
j_gene: TRBJ1-5
abundance: NA
len: 14
d_gene: TRBD1
CDR3nt: TGTGCCAGCCGTCAACAGGGGAGCAATCAGCCCCAGCATTTT
CDR3aa: CASRQQGSNQPQHF

v_gene: TRBV9
j_gene: TRBJ1-2
abundance: once
len: 13
d_gene: TRBD1
CDR3nt: TGTGCCAGCAGCGGGACAGGGTACGGTGGCTACACCTTC
CDR3aa: CASSGTGYGGYTF

v_gene: TRBV5-1
j_gene: TRBJ2-7
abundance: NA
len: 15
d_gene: TRBD1
CDR3nt: TGCGCCAGCAGCTTGGATGGGGACAGAAGCTACGAGCAGTACTTC
CDR3aa: CASSLDGDRSYEQYF

v_gene: TRBV5-6
j_gene: TRBJ2-5
abundance: NA
len: 15
d_gene: TRBD2
CDR3nt: TGTGCCAGCAGGCCGACTAGCGGGGGAAAAGAGACCCAGTACTTC
CDR3aa: CASRPTSGGKETQYF

v_gene: TRBV7-9
j_gene: TRBJ2-5
abundance: few
len: 13
d_gene: NA
CDR3nt: TGTGCCAGCAGCTTCAACAGCCAAGAGACCCAGTACTTC
CDR3aa: CASSFNSQETQYF

v_gene: TRBV5-4
j_gene: TRBJ2-4
abundance: NA
len: 14
d_gene: NA
CDR3nt: TGTGCCAGCAGCTTGGGGGCCTCGGGAAACATTCAGTACTTC
CDR3aa: CASSLGASGNIQYF

v_gene: TRBV4-2
j_gene: TRBJ2-7
abundance: NA
len: 13
d_gene: NA
CDR3nt: TGTGCCAGCAGCCAGCAACAGGGCTACGAGCAGTACTTC
CDR3aa: CASSQQQGYEQYF

v_gene: TRBV30
j_gene: TRBJ1-6
abundance: NA
len: 12
d_gene: NA
CDR3nt: TGTGCCTGGAGTTTGACAGATTCACCCCTCCACTTT
CDR3aa: CAWSLTDSPLHF

v_gene: TRBV7-9
j_gene: TRBJ1-2
abundance: NA
len: 16
d_gene: NA
CDR3nt: TGTGCCAGCAGAGGGGGACGGGGGGCATCTAACTATGGCTACACCTTC
CDR3aa: CASRGGRGASNYGYTF

v_gene: TRBV7-3
j_gene: TRBJ1-2
abundance: NA
len: 13
d_gene: NA
CDR3nt: TGTGCCAGCAGCTTATCCGCAGGGGCGGGCTACACCTTC
CDR3aa: CASSLSAGAGYTF

v_gene: TRBV9
j_gene: TRBJ2-1
abundance: once
len: 16
d_gene: TRBD2
CDR3nt: TGTGCCAGCAGCGTAGGCGGGAGGGCCGTAAGTAATGAGCAGTTCTTC
CDR3aa: CASSVGGRAVSNEQFF

v_gene: TRBV6-6
j_gene: TRBJ1-2
abundance: NA
len: 14
d_gene: TRBD1
CDR3nt: TGTGCCGGGACAGGGGGCCGCGTCAACTATGGCTACACCTTC
CDR3aa: CAGTGGRVNYGYTF

v_gene: TRBV30
j_gene: TRBJ2-2
abundance: NA
len: 21
d_gene: TRBD2
CDR3nt: TGTGCCTGGAGTGTAGGCCCTTATCTAGCGGGGGAACAACCAGTGGCCGGGGAGCTGTTTTTT
CDR3aa: CAWSVGPYLAGEQPVAGELFF

v_gene: TRBV4-1
j_gene: TRBJ1-2
abundance: NA
len: 14
d_gene: NA
CDR3nt: TGCGCCAGCAGCCAAGAACCCGGGAGCACTGGCTACACCTTC
CDR3aa: CASSQEPGSTGYTF

v_gene: TRBV4-3
j_gene: TRBJ1-2
abundance: NA
len: 17
d_gene: TRBD1
CDR3nt: TGCGCCAGCAGCCAATATTTGGACAGGGGATTGGGGTATGGCTACACCTTC
CDR3aa: CASSQYLDRGLGYGYTF

v_gene: TRBV6-1
j_gene: TRBJ2-7
abundance: NA
len: 14
d_gene: TRBD2
CDR3nt: TGTGCCAGCAGTGAACTAGGGACTAACTACGAGCAGTACTTC
CDR3aa: CASSELGTNYEQYF

v_gene: TRBV30
j_gene: TRBJ1-2
abundance: NA
len: 12
d_gene: NA
CDR3nt: TGTGCCTGGAGCATAACCCTCTATGGCTACACCTTC
CDR3aa: CAWSITLYGYTF

v_gene: TRBV29-1
j_gene: TRBJ2-7
abundance: NA
len: 12
d_gene: TRBD1
CDR3nt: TGCAGCGTTGTAGGGGGCAGGAACGAGCAGTACTTC
CDR3aa: CSVVGGRNEQYF

v_gene: TRBV4-1
j_gene: TRBJ1-2
abundance: NA
len: 15
d_gene: NA
CDR3nt: TGCGCCAGCAGCCAAGAGTGGAGCAGAACGGAGGGCTACACCTTC
CDR3aa: CASSQEWSRTEGYTF

v_gene: TRBV30
j_gene: TRBJ1-1
abundance: NA
len: 17
d_gene: TRBD1
CDR3nt: TGTGCCTGGAGTCTAGGGACAGACATACTCCATAACACTGAAGCTTTCTTT
CDR3aa: CAWSLGTDILHNTEAFF

v_gene: TRBV2
j_gene: TRBJ1-3
abundance: once
len: 12
d_gene: NA
CDR3nt: TGTGCCAGCAGAGACAATGGAAACACCATATATTTT
CDR3aa: CASRDNGNTIYF